The rows below give T cell receptor beta chains drawn from one sample of a study of PD-1 blockade in classical Hodgkin lymphoma. Assay: immunoSEQ multiplex PCR; the TCRdb copy retains only in-frame clones and omits some. This sample has 100,000 to 120,000 clones, with more than 70% found just once. This sample comprised peripheral blood mononuclear cells (PBMCs), obtained before the fourth cycle of nivolumab. The receptors shown here come from a human donor with classical Hodgkin lymphoma. Both conserved end residues are part of each CDR3.

cdr3_length: 14; v_call: TRBV5-6; cdr3_aa: CASSLTGRTYEQYF
cdr3_length: 16; v_call: TRBV18; cdr3_aa: CASSYRGSSGANVLTF
cdr3_length: 15; v_call: TRBV5-1; cdr3_aa: CASSLAGAFNYGYTF
cdr3_length: 12; v_call: TRBV2; cdr3_aa: CASSDDGTEAFF
cdr3_length: 15; v_call: TRBV21-1; cdr3_aa: CASSPNVWGRRGAFF
cdr3_length: 18; v_call: TRBV4-1; cdr3_aa: CASSQSPPRQGNNQPQHF
cdr3_length: 16; v_call: TRBV19; cdr3_aa: CASSIGLGGAEYGYTF
cdr3_length: 13; v_call: TRBV27; cdr3_aa: CASSFQVAGEQYF
cdr3_length: 15; v_call: TRBV2; cdr3_aa: CASSEVGLGSYEQYF
cdr3_length: 14; v_call: TRBV28; cdr3_aa: CASSLGSSINEQFF
cdr3_length: 15; v_call: TRBV6-7; cdr3_aa: CASSSQGRDTGELFF
cdr3_length: 11; v_call: TRBV29-1; cdr3_aa: CSVVRGNTIYF
cdr3_length: 12; v_call: TRBV2; cdr3_aa: CASGLTSYEQYF
cdr3_length: 14; v_call: TRBV11-2; cdr3_aa: CASSFLDGTDTQYF
cdr3_length: 13; v_call: TRBV5-1; cdr3_aa: CASSLADNTEAFF
cdr3_length: 10; v_call: TRBV29-1; cdr3_aa: CSVLGDVVTF
cdr3_length: 16; v_call: TRBV27; cdr3_aa: CASSWSSGRARHEQFF
cdr3_length: 13; v_call: TRBV28; cdr3_aa: CASIRHLNYEQYF
cdr3_length: 17; v_call: TRBV7-7; cdr3_aa: CASSLGGGRAGGNEQFF
cdr3_length: 17; v_call: TRBV5-1; cdr3_aa: CASSSLAETGVRETQYF
cdr3_length: 13; v_call: TRBV5-1; cdr3_aa: CASSEGARETQYF
cdr3_length: 15; v_call: TRBV9; cdr3_aa: CASTRGGLTYNEQFF
cdr3_length: 15; v_call: TRBV11-3; cdr3_aa: CASSSEETRLDEQYF
cdr3_length: 16; v_call: TRBV27; cdr3_aa: CASSRPGQSSYNEQFF
cdr3_length: 16; v_call: TRBV7-2; cdr3_aa: CASSRTSGRATGELFF
cdr3_length: 16; v_call: TRBV27; cdr3_aa: CASSLSGRGWGTEAFF
cdr3_length: 17; v_call: TRBV14; cdr3_aa: CASSQDDPSGTSYEQYF
cdr3_length: 12; v_call: TRBV10-1; cdr3_aa: CASSDRDYGYTF
cdr3_length: 15; v_call: TRBV5-4; cdr3_aa: CASSFLGASTDTQYF
cdr3_length: 13; v_call: TRBV7-6; cdr3_aa: CASSDRGTYEQYF
cdr3_length: 15; v_call: TRBV15; cdr3_aa: CATSRDPQEAYEQYF
cdr3_length: 16; v_call: TRBV7-2; cdr3_aa: CASSSQALAMSYEQYF
cdr3_length: 14; v_call: TRBV7-6; cdr3_aa: CASSLLDRGGEQYF
cdr3_length: 14; v_call: TRBV18; cdr3_aa: CASSGRVNGYEQYF
cdr3_length: 11; v_call: TRBV5-1; cdr3_aa: CASRDSGEQYF
cdr3_length: 14; v_call: TRBV19; cdr3_aa: CASSEMGQGFPYTF
cdr3_length: 14; v_call: TRBV4-1; cdr3_aa: CASSPGTDQETQYF
cdr3_length: 16; v_call: TRBV10-2; cdr3_aa: CASRTGTSGSVDTQYF
cdr3_length: 15; v_call: TRBV2; cdr3_aa: CASSEMGVGSGPQHF
cdr3_length: 16; v_call: TRBV18; cdr3_aa: CASSPLASGRANEQFF
cdr3_length: 13; v_call: TRBV6-5; cdr3_aa: CASSYQLDEKLFF
cdr3_length: 14; v_call: TRBV7-2; cdr3_aa: CASSPRVDRDGYTF
cdr3_length: 16; v_call: TRBV28; cdr3_aa: CASRGIGGREEVEQYF
cdr3_length: 14; v_call: TRBV7-9; cdr3_aa: CASSAWTGLREQYF
cdr3_length: 13; v_call: TRBV6-6; cdr3_aa: CASSAIFGQPQHF
cdr3_length: 14; v_call: TRBV10-3; cdr3_aa: CAISEPSRTYGYTF
cdr3_length: 16; v_call: TRBV5-5; cdr3_aa: CASSLALGQGNHEQYF
cdr3_length: 20; v_call: TRBV1; cdr3_aa: CTSSQDGLAGGPSSYNEQFF
cdr3_length: 15; v_call: TRBV6-6; cdr3_aa: CASSYTGGLSPEAFF
cdr3_length: 14; v_call: TRBV7-9; cdr3_aa: CASSSGGPYNEQFF
cdr3_length: 12; v_call: TRBV2; cdr3_aa: CASRWDRDGYTF
cdr3_length: 16; v_call: TRBV18; cdr3_aa: CASSPGLRYGQETQYF
cdr3_length: 11; v_call: TRBV28; cdr3_aa: CASSQAGGYTF
cdr3_length: 12; v_call: TRBV11-2; cdr3_aa: CASSPRGWGYTF
cdr3_length: 16; v_call: TRBV13; cdr3_aa: CASSLGVVYMNTEAFF
cdr3_length: 13; v_call: TRBV10-2; cdr3_aa: CASSEGSKETQYF
cdr3_length: 16; v_call: TRBV5-1; cdr3_aa: CASSPTVGRLNTEAFF
cdr3_length: 17; v_call: TRBV28; cdr3_aa: CASSPGLAGVSQETQYF
cdr3_length: 16; v_call: TRBV19; cdr3_aa: CASSRNFVQGQETQYF
cdr3_length: 12; v_call: TRBV5-4; cdr3_aa: CASSFGGDTQYF